A single T cell receptor (beta chain) is shown here with its context. The antigen is not known. This sample was taken from a study of T cell responses to AZD1222 COVID-19 vaccine. Method: immunoSEQ multiplex PCR; TCRdb's copy keeps in-frame clones and lacks some. The sample records about 54,000 clones, around 90% being singletons. Findings of the study overall: White British people made up most donors, females outnumbered males, and clonal diversity was possibly underestimated.

The sample consisted of peripheral blood, taken on day 0 of AZD1222 vaccination. The receptor comes from an adult in good health.

DNA of the CDR3: TGTGCCAGCAGCCCCCGTCGGGGGTTGTACAATGAGCAGTTCTTC. It yields the protein CASSPRRGLYNEQFF. V gene TRBV11-2 combines with J gene TRBJ2-1; TRBD2 is a possible D gene (6 bases). V shed 5 bases and J shed 4 bases, with 15 bases lying between them. The germline gives CDR1 SGHAT, CDR2 FQNNGV. The CDR3 consists of 15 residues. The full variable domain, its missing parts supplied by reference TRBV11-2 and TRBJ2-1, is EAGVAQSPRYKIIEKRQSVAFWCNPISGHATLYWYQQILGQGPKLLIQFQNNGVVDDSQLPKDRFSAERLKGVDSTLKIQPAKLEDSAVYLCASSPRRGLYNEQFFGPGTRLTVL.